Detailed here is one TCR beta chain. There is no known antigen for this receptor. Qualities for individual bases were not recorded, and no much larger clone is one base off. This specimen belongs to a study of blood T cells in healthy people across ages (dated by TCRdb to 2015 to 2017). Study-level background: In model experiments, template switching captured roughly one uniquely barcoded TCR beta cDNA molecule for every two T cells. Age-related changes in TCR beta repertoire diversity were measured in the study by deep sequencing normalized with unique cDNA molecular identifiers. The donors were split into four age groups: young (average about 15 years), middle-aged (nearly 40), aged (approximately 60) and long-lived (over 75). To avoid experimental bias, donors of different ages were randomly spread across the sequencing lanes. Using the same blood draw, the study looked at two additional independent replicas of 1 million unique cDNA reads for two donors, one aged 18 to 30 and the other aged 80 or older.

The library was built by means of 5' RACE. The instrument given in TCRdb is Illumina HiSeq 2500. A second PCR of about 6 to 11 cycles was run with a J-beta primer mix and a sample-barcoded 5' primer. A unique molecular identifier was introduced onto each TCR beta cDNA molecule by a template-switch 5' adaptor carrying 12 random nucleotides. At least 3 million CDR3-containing paired-end reads were obtained from each sample. The Mint cDNA synthesis kit, primed by a TRBC-specific oligonucleotide, was used to synthesize first-strand cDNA from all RNA. Following uracil-DNA glycosylase treatment, a first 18-cycle PCR with universal primers M1SS and BC2_uni_R was performed on all cDNA. Per the source publication's procedure: For normalization, 1 million high-quality reads were randomly selected from each sample, with every read carrying a distinct molecular identifier. Reads sharing molecular identifiers were discarded rather than binned into consensus sequences. CDR3 identification, clonotype clustering and error correction used MiTCR with a Q25 quality threshold and the strictest error-elimination algorithm. A nonparametric unseen species model using Euler transformation provided a lower-bound estimate of total TCR beta diversity. TCRdb passed the public sequencing reads through fastp at Q25 and MiXCR, retaining productive beta sequences. Each CDR3 protein appears once, grouped with its most common genes and DNA. None of the V and J calls come from the authors' own analysis; TCRdb made them. Present in this sample are roughly 1.5 million distinct CDR3 sequences, approximately 42% of which were seen just once. The ten largest clonotypes hold about 4.1% of the sample.

On the study overall, not on this receptor specifically: Conclusive comparison of naive and antigen-experienced compartments was prevented by the profiling of bulk unsorted PBMCs. The percentage of naive T cells measured by flow cytometry correlated strongly with observed TCR beta diversity. The long-lived group showed more naive CD4+ T cells, fewer expanded clones and increased TCR diversity than the aged group, suggesting age selection. Donor CMV infection status was unknown, potentially confounding age-related changes in expanded clonotypes. Estimates of total diversity from one million sequenced T cells were regarded as lower bounds and underestimates. As age increased, observed TCR beta diversity per million T cells dropped in a roughly linear way, and a significant reduction was already evident by age 40.

Donors were a few dozen systemically healthy Caucasian individuals from Russia aged roughly 6 to 95 years. Each donor gave approximately 9.4 milliliters of peripheral blood, drawn into EDTA-treated Vacutainer tubes. Ficoll-Paque density-gradient centrifugation was used to isolate PBMCs, with at least 7 million obtained per sample. Trizol reagent was used to extract total RNA from PBMCs, with at least 5 micrograms per sample. Naive CD45RAhigh/CD27high T cell percentages were measured by flow cytometry on a PBMC aliquot from every donor. V loses 1 base at its end and J loses 2 bases; junction bases beyond the gene matches: 6. In the germline V gene (reference sequence), CDR1 corresponds to LGHDT and CDR2 to YNNKEL. The CDR3 runs 16 amino acids, cysteine and phenylalanine included. Just CDR3 DNA is preserved here, 48 bases in frame from base 1.

This clonotype was obtained from a woman aged 18 to 35 in good health. Recombination linked TRBV3-1 to TRBJ2-3; TRBD2 lines up with 7 middle nucleotides. What was sequenced was blood. DNA sequence: TGTGCCAGCAGCCAAGCCGGGACTACACTCACAGATACGCAGTATTTT. Its product reads: CASSQAGTTLTDTQYF.